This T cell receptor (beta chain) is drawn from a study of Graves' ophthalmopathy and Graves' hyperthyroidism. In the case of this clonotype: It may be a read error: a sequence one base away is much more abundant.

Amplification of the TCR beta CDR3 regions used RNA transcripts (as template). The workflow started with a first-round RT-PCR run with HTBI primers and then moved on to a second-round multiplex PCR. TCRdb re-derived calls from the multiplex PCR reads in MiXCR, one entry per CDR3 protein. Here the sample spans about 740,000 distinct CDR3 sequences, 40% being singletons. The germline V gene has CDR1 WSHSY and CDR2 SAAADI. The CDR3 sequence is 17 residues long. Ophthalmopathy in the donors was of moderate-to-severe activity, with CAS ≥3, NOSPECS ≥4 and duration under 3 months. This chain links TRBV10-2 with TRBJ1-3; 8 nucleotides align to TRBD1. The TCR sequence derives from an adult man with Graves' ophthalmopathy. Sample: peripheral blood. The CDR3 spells CAGRPRTGTSSGNTIYF. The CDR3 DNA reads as TGCGCCGGCAGACCACGGACAGGGACGTCCTCTGGAAACACCATATATTTT.